Sequencing of this T cell receptor (beta chain) was carried out in a study of metastatic and nonmetastatic thyroid tumors. Trimming left V 7 bases short and J 1 base short, with 10 bases between. The CDR3 has 13 residues. Methods used by the authors: CDR3 was compared across clinicopathological groups, and the resulting differences were used to build a distant-metastasis classifier for papillary thyroid cancer. MiXCR reprocessed the PCR reads for TCRdb. The V and J calls were determined by TCRdb, not by the authors. The data contain about 15,000 clones, 25% to 30% of them singletons. Study results and caveats: Across blood and tumor, TCR beta diversity in malignant thyroid tumors was reportedly significantly higher than in benign nodules.

This clone was counted many times. The antigen remains unidentified. Other nucleotide sequences from this sample produce the same CDR3. Treatment of any kind had been given to no patient before thyroid surgery. The clonotype comes from a male donor with papillary thyroid cancer or a benign thyroid nodule (not recorded which). Some clones in this sample may be carry-over from other donors' samples. This chain links TRBV12-3 or TRBV12-4 with TRBJ1-1; no definite D call. Sequenced sample: tumor tissue. The CDR3 nucleotides are TGTGCCAGCACCCGAGGAGGGAACACTGAAGCTTTCTTT. Amino acid sequence: CASTRGGNTEAFF.